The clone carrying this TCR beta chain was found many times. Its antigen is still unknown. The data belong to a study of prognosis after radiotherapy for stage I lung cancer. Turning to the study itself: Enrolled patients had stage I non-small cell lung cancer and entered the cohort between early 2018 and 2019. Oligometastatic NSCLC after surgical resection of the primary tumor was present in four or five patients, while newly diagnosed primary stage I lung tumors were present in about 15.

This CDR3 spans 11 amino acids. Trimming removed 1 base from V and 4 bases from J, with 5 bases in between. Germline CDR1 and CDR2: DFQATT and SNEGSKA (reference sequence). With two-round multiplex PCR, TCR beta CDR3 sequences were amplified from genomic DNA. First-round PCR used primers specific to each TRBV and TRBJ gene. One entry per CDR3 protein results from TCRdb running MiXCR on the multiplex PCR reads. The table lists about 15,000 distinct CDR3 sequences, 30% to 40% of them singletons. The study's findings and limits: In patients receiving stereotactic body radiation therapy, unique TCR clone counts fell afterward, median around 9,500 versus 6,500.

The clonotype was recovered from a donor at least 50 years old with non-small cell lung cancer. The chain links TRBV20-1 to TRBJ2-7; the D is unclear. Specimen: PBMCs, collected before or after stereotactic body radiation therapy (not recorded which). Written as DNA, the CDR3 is TGCAGTGCTAGAGCTGGATACGAGCAGTACTTC. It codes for CSARAGYEQYF.